These 8 T cell receptor beta chains were all obtained from the same sample, sequenced in a study of glioma-infiltrating T cells. Amplification of TCR alpha and beta CDR3 regions from RNA used iRepertoire nested multiplex PCR. TCRdb passed the multiplex PCR reads through MiXCR, listing each CDR3 protein once. The repertoire has around 100,000 distinct CDR3 sequences, around 28% of them found once; the top ten carry 40% to 55%. Material for sequencing was glioma tissue, nonneoplastic brain tissue, or PBMCs (not recorded which). These receptors came from a human donor with low-grade glioma or glioblastoma, undergoing nonglioma brain surgery, or in good health (not recorded which).

This clonotype was picked up one time. CDR3 sequence (DNA): TGTGCCAGCAGTTATGGGAAGGCCTACGAGCGGCAGTACTTC. Protein: CASSYGKAYERQYF. The chain has TRBV6-5 and TRBJ2-7, with D unclear. Germline assignment: CDR1 MNHEY and CDR2 SVGAGI. CDR3 length equals 14 residues. Trimming shortened V by 3 bases and J by 9 bases, and 18 bases separated the two germline ends.

Concerning this clonotype itself: This could be a read error, since a much larger clone is one nucleotide away. This chain joins TRBV2 and TRBJ2-1, with a possible D match to TRBD2 (5 bases). CDR1 and CDR2 from the germline V gene are SNHLY and FYNNEI. The CDR3 runs to 11 residues. The CDR3 sequence is CASEGYNEQLF. CDR3 DNA: TGTGCCAGCGAGGGCTACAATGAGCAGCTCTTC.

This clonotype was seen a handful of times. The CDR3 sequence: CASSFLGARAFF. The CDR3, as DNA: TGCGCCAGCAGCTTTCTTGGGGCGCGGGCTTTCTTT. This rearrangement joins TRBV5-1 to TRBJ1-1, with D possibly being TRBD1 (5 bases). The germline gives CDR1 SGHRS, CDR2 YFSETQ. The V end lost 2 bases, the J end lost 11 bases, and 13 bases lay between the germline ends. This CDR3 comprises 12 residues. Full variable domain (rest looked up from reference TRBV5-1 and TRBJ1-1): KAGVTQTPRYLIKTRGQQVTLSCSPISGHRSVSWYQQTPGQGLQFLFEYFSETQRNKGNFPGRFSGRQFSNSRSEMNVSTLELGDSALYLCASSFLGARAFFGQGTRLTVV.

V gene TRBV20-1 combines with J gene TRBJ2-5, with D possibly TRBD2 on 5 matching bases. Germline-derived CDR1 and CDR2 are DFQATT and SNEGSKA (reference sequence). This CDR3 has 13 residues. Trimming removed 4 bases from V and 2 bases from J, with 11 bases in between. CDR3 sequence (DNA): TGCAGTGCTACTAGCCCAGCACAAGAGACCCAGTACTTC. Translating it yields CSATSPAQETQYF.

This clonotype was seen ten or more times. The J gene is TRBJ2-7, the V gene TRBV6-1; D possibly corresponds to TRBD1 (5 bases). This CDR3 has 14 residues. The germline V and J ends were trimmed by 7 bases and 0 bases, with 13 bases remaining between them. CDR1 and CDR2 from the germline V gene are MNHNS and SASEGT. In nucleotides, the CDR3 is TGTGCCAGCAATCCAAGGGGAACCTCCTACGAGCAGTACTTC. Translating it yields CASNPRGTSYEQYF.

This clonotype was recorded at least ten times. V is TRBV7-8 and J is TRBJ1-3; D gene uncertain. Germline CDR1 is SGHVS and CDR2 is FQNEAQ. The CDR3 loop spans 17 amino acids. V dropped 4 bases and J dropped 0 bases, with 16 bases sitting between them. The CDR3, as DNA: TGTGCCAGCAGCTCCCGCGGGGTTCCTACCTCTGGAAACACCATATATTTT. Translation gives CASSSRGVPTSGNTIYF. Looking up the rest from reference TRBV7-8 and TRBJ1-3 gives the full variable domain: GAGVSQSPRYKVAKRGQDVALRCDPISGHVSLFWYQQALGQGPEFLTYFQNEAQLDKSGLPSDRFFAERPEGSVSTLKIQRTQQEDSAVYLCASSSRGVPTSGNTIYFGEGSWLTVV.

On this clonotype: This may be a read error, as it is one base from a much larger clone. The chain carries TRBV19 and TRBJ1-5; D not certain. Germline V CDR1 and CDR2: LNHDA, SQIVND (reference sequence). The CDR3 is 16 residues long. Trimming pared 3 bases from V and 2 bases from J, leaving 14 bases between. The CDR3 coding sequence is TGTGCCAGTAGTATGGATTGCGGACGCGGCAATCAGCCCCAGCATTTT. Protein sequence: CASSMDCGRGNQPQHF.

DNA for the CDR3: TGTGCCATCAGTGGACTGGGCGGGGGCAGCACAGATACGCAGTATTTT. Translated, it gives CAISGLGGGSTDTQYF. V usage is TRBV10-3 and J usage is TRBJ2-3; perhaps TRBD2 as D (7 bases). This CDR3 region has 16 residues. V gave up 4 bases and J gave up 0 bases, with 14 bases separating them. Germline CDR1 is ENHRY and CDR2 is SYGVKD.